This record covers a single T cell receptor beta chain. The target antigen is unknown. The entry originates in a study of T cells in localized non-small cell lung cancer. Whole-study findings and limits: Blood T cell density predicted longer survival; adjacent-lung clonality, shorter. In adjacent lung, a median approximately 60 of the top 100 tumor clones were found.

Some clones are missing from TCRdb's copy, which holds only in-frame ones; the method was immunoSEQ multiplex PCR. The table lists 40,000 or so clones, about 90% of them singletons. Germline V CDR1 and CDR2: SGHDN, FVKESK. CDR3 length: 15 residues. V lost 0 bases, J lost 1 base, and 8 bases lay in between. Sequencing was performed on peripheral blood, taken before any cancer treatment. This chain uses TRBV14 with TRBJ2-3; D gene ambiguous. The TCR sequence derives from a man aged 35-75 years with stage I lung adenocarcinoma. The DNA for the CDR3 is TGTGCCAGCAGCCAAGATTTGTGGGGCACAGATACGCAGTATTTT. Protein product: CASSQDLWGTDTQYF.